These 9 T cell receptor beta chains were all obtained from the same sample, sequenced in a study of cytomegalovirus exposure and HLA in healthy donors. A multiplex PCR was run with 60 Vbeta primers and 13 Jbeta primers. The protocol was immunoSEQ multiplex PCR, while the TCRdb copy is restricted to in-frame clones and leaves out a portion. The sample has some 140,000 clones, about three quarters seen once. The sequencing sample was made of PBMCs. The source is a male donor in good health and CMV-seropositive.

CDR3 amino acids: CASSLQGESMEQFF. The CDR3 nucleotides read TGTGCCAGCAGCCTACAGGGCGAAAGCATGGAGCAGTTCTTC. This chain links TRBV16 with TRBJ2-1; possible D gene TRBD1, 6 bases. The V and J ends lost 4 bases and 10 bases respectively, with 17 bases between them. The CDR3 totals 14 residues. CDR1 and CDR2 from the germline V gene are KGHSY and FQNENV.

The chain links TRBV30 to TRBJ2-7, with 8 bases that match TRBD2. The germline CDR1 and CDR2 sequences are GTSNPN and SVGIG (reference sequence). The V gene end was trimmed by 4 bases and the J gene end by 7 bases; junction bases not matched to a gene: 9. There are 13 residues in the CDR3. This CDR3 reads CAWKTGGPYEQYF. Written as DNA, the CDR3 is TGTGCCTGGAAAACGGGAGGGCCTTATGAGCAGTACTTC.

This clone was picked up a small number of times. V usage is TRBV7-3 and J usage is TRBJ1-4, with 8 bases matching TRBD1. This CDR3 has 15 residues. The germline gives CDR1 SGHTA, CDR2 FQGTGA. The J segment lost 1 base and the V segment lost 5 bases, leaving 3 bases of the junction unmatched. CDR3 nucleotide sequence: TGTGCCAGCAGCCTCACAGGGGGAACTAATGAAAAACTGTTTTTT. Translating it yields CASSLTGGTNEKLFF.

CDR3 sequence (DNA): TGTGCCAGCAGTCTCACGCGGGGACTTGATACAGATACGCAGTATTTT. Translation: CASSLTRGLDTDTQYF. This chain joins TRBV7-8 and TRBJ2-3; weak D call: TRBD2 (6 bases). The germline gives CDR1 SGHVS, CDR2 FQNEAQ. The CDR3 covers 16 residues. The V gene lost 6 bases and the J gene lost 3 bases, with 19 bases spanning the gap.

There are a few counts of this clone. The chain employs TRBV4-3 and TRBJ2-3, with a tentative D call TRBD1 (5 bases). The ends were cut back, 0 bases at V and 3 bases at J, with 13 bases in the middle. The CDR3 length is 16 residues. CDR1 is LGHNA and CDR2 is YSLEER in the germline V gene. The CDR3 sequence is CASSQDRDRTTDTQYF. As DNA, the CDR3 is TGCGCCAGCAGCCAAGATAGAGACAGAACTACAGATACGCAGTATTTT.

This rearrangement joins TRBV19 to TRBJ2-1; 10 positions match TRBD2. With V trimmed by 6 bases and J by 9 bases, 8 bases remained unmatched. The germline V gene has CDR1 LNHDA and CDR2 SQIVND (reference sequence). This CDR3 comprises 14 residues. The CDR3 is CASRPSGSWSEQFF. The CDR3 bases are TGTGCCAGTAGACCTAGCGGGAGTTGGAGTGAGCAGTTCTTC.

This chain connects TRBV4-1 to TRBJ1-6; 7 nucleotides align to TRBD1. V was clipped by 4 bases and J by 9 bases; unmatched bases: 9. CDR1 is MGHRA and CDR2 is YSYEKL in the germline V gene. This CDR3 is built from 15 residues. The CDR3 protein is CASSLPQGEPSPLHF. DNA for the CDR3: TGCGCCAGCAGCCTCCCGCAGGGGGAACCTTCACCCCTCCACTTT.

The chain employs TRBV30 and TRBJ1-5; the D gene is possibly TRBD1 (5 bases). This CDR3 has 15 residues. The ends were cut back, 6 bases at V and 0 bases at J, with 15 bases in the middle. CDR1 is GTSNPN and CDR2 is SVGIG in the germline V gene (reference sequence). DNA for the CDR3: TGTGCCTGCGACGCTGACAGCTATAGCAATCAGCCCCAGCATTTT. This gives the protein CACDADSYSNQPQHF.

The chain joins TRBV7-2 to TRBJ2-7; 14 nucleotides align to TRBD2. The V and J ends lost 5 bases and 2 bases, in that order; junction bases with no gene match: 8. CDR1 is SGHTA and CDR2 is FQGNSA in the germline V gene. The CDR3 spans 17 residues. The CDR3 DNA sequence: TGTGCCAGCAGCCGGACTAGCGGGAGGATCTTCCCCTACGAGCAGTACTTC. This sequence encodes CASSRTSGRIFPYEQYF. The whole variable domain, filled in from reference TRBV7-2 and TRBJ2-7, reads GAGVSQSPSNKVTEKGKDVELRCDPISGHTALYWYRQSLGQGLEFLIYFQGNSAPDKSGLPSDRFSAERTGGSVSTLTIQRTQQEDSAVYLCASSRTSGRIFPYEQYFGPGTRLTVT.